The entry below describes one TCR beta chain. Its matching antigen is unknown. This may come from a read error, since a much larger clone is one base off. This CDR3 comprises 14 residues. Germline assignment: CDR1 SNHLY and CDR2 FYNNEI. Each TCR beta cDNA library carried unique molecular identifiers. Between roughly 0.9 and 11 million T cells gave rise to 500,000 to 600,000 cDNA molecules. TCRdb recomputed calls from the PCR reads with MiXCR, one row per CDR3 protein. This sample has roughly 180,000 distinct CDR3 sequences, with roughly 30% found just once. This sample was included in a study of post-analysis software for immune sequencing data. Across the study: The cohort encompassed relapsing-remitting, secondary progressive and progressive-relapsing multiple sclerosis disease courses.

Overall study findings and caveats: TRBV segments more frequent in patients than in controls numbered a few and included TRBV5-6, TRBV5-1 and TRBV20-1. Strong co-clustering by F measure was evident for samples that had been prepared in the same batch. Versus controls, multiple sclerosis patients showed significantly lower diversity (normalized Chao1).

The specimen was blood. This chain uses TRBV2 with TRBJ2-7; no definite D call. The sequence derives from a girl between 5 and 17 years old with multiple sclerosis. CDR3 nucleotides: TGTGCCAGCAATGAAGGGTCCCGCGGCAATGAGCAGTACTTC. Protein product: CASNEGSRGNEQYF.